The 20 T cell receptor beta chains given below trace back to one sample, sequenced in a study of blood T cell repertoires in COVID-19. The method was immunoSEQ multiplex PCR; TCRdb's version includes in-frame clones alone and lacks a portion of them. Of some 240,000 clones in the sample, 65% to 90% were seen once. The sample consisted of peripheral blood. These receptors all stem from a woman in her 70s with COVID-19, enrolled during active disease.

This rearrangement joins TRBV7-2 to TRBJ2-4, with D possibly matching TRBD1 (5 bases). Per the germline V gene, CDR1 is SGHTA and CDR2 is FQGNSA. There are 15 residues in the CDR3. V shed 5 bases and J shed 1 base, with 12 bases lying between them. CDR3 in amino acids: CASSQVGPAKNIQYF. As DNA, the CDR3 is TGTGCCAGCAGCCAAGTGGGGCCGGCCAAAAACATTCAGTACTTC.

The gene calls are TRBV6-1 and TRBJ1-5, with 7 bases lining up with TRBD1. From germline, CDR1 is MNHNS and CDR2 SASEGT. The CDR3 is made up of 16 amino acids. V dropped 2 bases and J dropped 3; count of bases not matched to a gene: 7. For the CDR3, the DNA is TGTGCCAGCAGTGAAATGGTGGGGACAGACAATCAGCCCCAGCATTTT. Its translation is CASSEMVGTDNQPQHF.

The chain's CDR3 is CASSQETGDNEKLFF. The CDR3 nucleotides read TGCGCCAGCAGCCAAGAGACAGGCGATAATGAAAAACTGTTTTTT. V is TRBV4-1 and J is TRBJ1-4, with D maybe TRBD1 (6 bases). The ends were cut back, 0 bases at V and 4 bases at J, with 9 bases in the middle. CDR1 and CDR2 from the germline V gene are MGHRA and YSYEKL. The CDR3 spans 15 residues.

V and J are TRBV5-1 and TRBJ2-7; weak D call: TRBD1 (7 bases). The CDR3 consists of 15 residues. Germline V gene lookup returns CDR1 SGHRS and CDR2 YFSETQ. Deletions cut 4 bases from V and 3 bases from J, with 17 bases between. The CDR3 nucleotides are TGCGCCAGCAGCCTCCTAGGGGGCGGGAACTACGAGCAGTACTTC. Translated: CASSLLGGGNYEQYF.

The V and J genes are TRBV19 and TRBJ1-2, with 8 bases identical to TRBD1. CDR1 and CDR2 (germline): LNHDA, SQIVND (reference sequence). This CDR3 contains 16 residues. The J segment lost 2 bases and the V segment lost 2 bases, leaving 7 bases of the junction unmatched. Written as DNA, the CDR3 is TGTGCCAGTAGTATACCTAGACAGGGGTGGAACTATGGCTACACCTTC. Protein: CASSIPRQGWNYGYTF.

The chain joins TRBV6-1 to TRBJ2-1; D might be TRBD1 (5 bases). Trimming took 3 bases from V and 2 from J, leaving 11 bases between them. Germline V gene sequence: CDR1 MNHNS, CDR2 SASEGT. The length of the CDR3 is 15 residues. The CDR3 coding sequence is TGTGCCAGCAGTGATCAGGGAAGGGCCTACAATGAGCAGTTCTTC. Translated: CASSDQGRAYNEQFF.

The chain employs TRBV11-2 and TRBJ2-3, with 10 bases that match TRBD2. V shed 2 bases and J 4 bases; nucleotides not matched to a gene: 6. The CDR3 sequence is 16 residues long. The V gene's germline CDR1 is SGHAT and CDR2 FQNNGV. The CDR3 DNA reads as TGTGCCAGCAGCTTACTGGGACTAGCGTTAGCAGATACGCAGTATTTT. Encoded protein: CASSLLGLALADTQYF.

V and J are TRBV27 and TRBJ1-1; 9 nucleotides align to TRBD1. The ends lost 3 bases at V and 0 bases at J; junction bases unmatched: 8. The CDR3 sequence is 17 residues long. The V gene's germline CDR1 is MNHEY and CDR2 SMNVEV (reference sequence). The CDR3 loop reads CASSFTGGGGMNTEAFF. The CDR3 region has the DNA TGTGCCAGCAGTTTCACAGGGGGCGGCGGGATGAACACTGAAGCTTTCTTT.

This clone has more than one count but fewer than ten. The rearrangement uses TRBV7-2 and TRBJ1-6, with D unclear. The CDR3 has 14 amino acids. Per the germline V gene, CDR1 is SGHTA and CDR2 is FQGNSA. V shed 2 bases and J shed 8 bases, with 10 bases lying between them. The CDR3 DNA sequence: TGTGCCAGCAGCTTATTCGGGTTTGATTCACCCCTCCACTTT. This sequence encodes CASSLFGFDSPLHF.

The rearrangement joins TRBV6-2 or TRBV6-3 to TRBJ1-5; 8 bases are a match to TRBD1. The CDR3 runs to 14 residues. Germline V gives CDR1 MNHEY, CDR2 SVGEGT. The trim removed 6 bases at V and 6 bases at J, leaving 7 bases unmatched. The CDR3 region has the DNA TGTGCCAGCAGCAGGACAGGGATAACTCAGCCCCAGCATTTT. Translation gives CASSRTGITQPQHF.

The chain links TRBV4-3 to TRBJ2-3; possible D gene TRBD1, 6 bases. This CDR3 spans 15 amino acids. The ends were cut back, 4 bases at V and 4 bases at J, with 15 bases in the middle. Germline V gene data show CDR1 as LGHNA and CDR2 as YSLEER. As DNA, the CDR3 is TGCGCCAGCAGCCGAGGGGGACCCGGGCCAGATACGCAGTATTTT. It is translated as CASSRGGPGPDTQYF.

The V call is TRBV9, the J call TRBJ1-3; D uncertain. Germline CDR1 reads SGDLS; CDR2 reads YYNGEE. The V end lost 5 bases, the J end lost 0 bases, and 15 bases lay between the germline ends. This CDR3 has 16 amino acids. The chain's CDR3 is CASSPVRSLSGNTIYF. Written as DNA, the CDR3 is TGTGCCAGCAGTCCGGTGAGATCTCTCTCTGGAAACACCATATATTTT.

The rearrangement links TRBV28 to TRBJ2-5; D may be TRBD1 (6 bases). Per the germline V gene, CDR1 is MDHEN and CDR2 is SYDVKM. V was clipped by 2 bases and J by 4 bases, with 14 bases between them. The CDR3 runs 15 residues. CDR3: CASSLRPTGLETQYF. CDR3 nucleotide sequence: TGTGCCAGCAGTTTACGCCCAACAGGGCTAGAGACCCAGTACTTC.

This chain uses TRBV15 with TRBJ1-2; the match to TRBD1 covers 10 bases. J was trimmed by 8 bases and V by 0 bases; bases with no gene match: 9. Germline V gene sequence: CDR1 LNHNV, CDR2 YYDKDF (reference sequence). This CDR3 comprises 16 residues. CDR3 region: CATSRDRGQGIYGYTF. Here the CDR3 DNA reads TGTGCCACCAGCAGAGATAGGGGACAGGGGATCTACGGCTACACCTTC.

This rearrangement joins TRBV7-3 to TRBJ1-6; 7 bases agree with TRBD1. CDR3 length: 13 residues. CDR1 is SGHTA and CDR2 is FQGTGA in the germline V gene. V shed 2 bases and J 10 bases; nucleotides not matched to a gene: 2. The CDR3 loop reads CASSLQGESPLHF. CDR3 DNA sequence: TGTGCCAGCAGCTTACAGGGGGAATCACCCCTCCACTTT.

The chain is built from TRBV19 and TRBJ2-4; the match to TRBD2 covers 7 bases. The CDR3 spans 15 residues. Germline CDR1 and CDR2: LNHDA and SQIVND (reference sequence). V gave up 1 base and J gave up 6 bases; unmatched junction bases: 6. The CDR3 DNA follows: TGTGCCAGTAGTATAGGAAGGGGCGGGGGAAACATTCAGTACTTC. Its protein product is CASSIGRGGGNIQYF.

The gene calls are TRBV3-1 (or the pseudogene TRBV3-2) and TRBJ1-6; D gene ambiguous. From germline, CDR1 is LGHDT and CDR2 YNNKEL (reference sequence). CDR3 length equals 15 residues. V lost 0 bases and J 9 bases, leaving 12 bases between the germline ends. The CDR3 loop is CASSQDSAGSSPLHF. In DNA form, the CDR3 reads TGTGCCAGCAGCCAAGATTCGGCGGGGAGTTCACCCCTCCACTTT.

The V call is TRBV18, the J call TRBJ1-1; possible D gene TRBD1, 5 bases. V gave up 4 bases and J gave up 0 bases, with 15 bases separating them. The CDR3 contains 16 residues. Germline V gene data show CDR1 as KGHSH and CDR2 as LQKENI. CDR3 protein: CASSQQTRVMNTEAFF. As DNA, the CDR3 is TGTGCCAGCTCACAACAGACCAGGGTCATGAACACTGAAGCTTTCTTT.

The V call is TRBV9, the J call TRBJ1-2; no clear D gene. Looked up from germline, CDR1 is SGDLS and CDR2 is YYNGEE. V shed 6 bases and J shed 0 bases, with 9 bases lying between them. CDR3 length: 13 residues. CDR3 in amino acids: CASTQVSNYGYTF. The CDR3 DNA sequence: TGTGCCAGCACCCAGGTGTCTAACTATGGCTACACCTTC.

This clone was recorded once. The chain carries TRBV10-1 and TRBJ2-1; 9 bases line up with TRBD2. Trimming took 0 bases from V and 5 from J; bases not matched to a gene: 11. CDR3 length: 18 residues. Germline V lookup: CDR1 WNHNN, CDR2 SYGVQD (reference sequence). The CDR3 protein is CASSESRGWREGNNEQFF. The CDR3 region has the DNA TGCGCCAGCAGTGAGTCGCGAGGTTGGCGGGAGGGGAACAATGAGCAGTTCTTC.